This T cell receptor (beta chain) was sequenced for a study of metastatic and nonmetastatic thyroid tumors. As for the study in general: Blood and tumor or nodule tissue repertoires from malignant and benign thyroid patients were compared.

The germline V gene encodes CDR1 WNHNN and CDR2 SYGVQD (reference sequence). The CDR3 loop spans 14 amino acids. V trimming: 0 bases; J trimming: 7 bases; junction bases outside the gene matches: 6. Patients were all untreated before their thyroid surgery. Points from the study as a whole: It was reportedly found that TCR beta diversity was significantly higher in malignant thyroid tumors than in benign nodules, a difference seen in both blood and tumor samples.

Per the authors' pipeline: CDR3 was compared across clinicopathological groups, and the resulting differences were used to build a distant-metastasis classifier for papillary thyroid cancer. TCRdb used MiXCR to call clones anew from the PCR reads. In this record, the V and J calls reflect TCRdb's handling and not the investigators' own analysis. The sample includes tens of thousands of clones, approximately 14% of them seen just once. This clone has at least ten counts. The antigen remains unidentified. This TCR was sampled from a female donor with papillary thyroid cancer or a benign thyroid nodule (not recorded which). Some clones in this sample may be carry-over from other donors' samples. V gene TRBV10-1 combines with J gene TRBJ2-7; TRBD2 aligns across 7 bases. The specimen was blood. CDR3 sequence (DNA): TGCGCCAGCAGTGAGTCGAGGATAGCGGGTGAGCAGTACTTC. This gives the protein CASSESRIAGEQYF.